The next 7 T cell receptor beta chains were all read from a single sample in a study of blood T cell repertoires in COVID-19. Assay used: immunoSEQ multiplex PCR; TCRdb lists only in-frame clones, some missing. The sample has around 190,000 clones; about 76% are singletons. The sample taken for sequencing was peripheral blood. All receptors come from a middle-aged woman with COVID-19, enrolled during active disease.

The chain has TRBV7-3 and TRBJ2-7; possible D gene TRBD2, 6 bases. Germline V CDR1 and CDR2: SGHTA, FQGTGA. Trimming left V 1 base short and J 2 bases short, with 18 bases between. This CDR3 contains 17 residues. The CDR3 nucleotides read TGTGCCAGCAGCTTAATACGATCCGGGGGTAATACCTACGAGCAGTACTTC. This sequence encodes CASSLIRSGGNTYEQYF. The full variable domain, with the rest looked up from reference TRBV7-3 and TRBJ2-7, is GAGVSQTPSNKVTEKGKYVELRCDPISGHTALYWYRQSLGQGPEFLIYFQGTGAADDSGLPNDRFFAVRPEGSVSTLKIQRTERGDSAVYLCASSLIRSGGNTYEQYFGPGTRLTVT.

This clone appeared a few times. The sample holds other DNA sequences that translate to the same CDR3. This CDR3 is CASSSAGTGPEKLFF. In DNA, the CDR3 is TGTGCCAGCAGCTCCGCCGGGACAGGGCCTGAAAAACTGTTTTTT. V gene TRBV5-4 combines with J gene TRBJ1-4, with TRBD1 matching 9 bases. The CDR3 consists of 15 residues. CDR1 and CDR2 from the germline V gene are SGHNT and YYREEE (reference sequence). The V segment lost 3 bases and the J segment 7 bases; nucleotides outside the gene matches: 7.

The chain recombines TRBV11-1 with TRBJ1-4, with a possible D match to TRBD1 (6 bases). The germline V gene has CDR1 SGHAT and CDR2 FQDESV (reference sequence). CDR3 size: 16 residues. V dropped 4 bases and J dropped 5 bases, with 17 bases sitting between them. The CDR3 sequence is CASSSTSRGANEKLFF. The CDR3 region has the DNA TGTGCCAGCAGCTCAACCTCTCGGGGGGCAAATGAAAAACTGTTTTTT. Variable domain in full (rest from reference TRBV11-1 and TRBJ1-4): EAEVAQSPRYKITEKSQAVAFWCDPISGHATLYWYRQILGQGPELLVQFQDESVVDDSQLPKDRFSAERLKGVDSTLKIQPAELGDSAMYLCASSSTSRGANEKLFFGSGTQLSVL.

This clone was counted between two and nine times. The chain uses TRBV6-5 and TRBJ1-5, with 7 positions matching TRBD1. This CDR3 is built from 15 residues. Germline V lookup: CDR1 MNHEY, CDR2 SVGAGI. Trimming removed 8 bases from V and 0 bases from J; junction bases left unmatched: 7. The CDR3 region has the DNA TGTGCCAGCTTGCAGGACAGGACTAGCAATCAGCCCCAGCATTTT. Amino acid sequence: CASLQDRTSNQPQHF.

The rearrangement uses TRBV10-3 and TRBJ2-1; weak D call: TRBD2 (6 bases). Germline V gives CDR1 ENHRY, CDR2 SYGVKD. Trimming took off 10 bases at V and 6 bases at J, with 16 bases between the two ends. The CDR3 runs 13 residues. CDR3 DNA sequence: TGTGCCACCGGTGCCCGGGACTCCAATGAGCAGTTCTTC. Its protein is CATGARDSNEQFF.

Here the CDR3 reads CASSVAGAGTDTQYF. The CDR3, as DNA: TGTGCCAGCAGCGTAGCGGGAGCCGGTACAGATACGCAGTATTTT. The rearrangement uses TRBV2 and TRBJ2-3; 9 positions agree with TRBD2. Germline CDR1 is SNHLY and CDR2 is FYNNEI. This CDR3 is 15 amino acids long. The V segment lost 6 bases and the J segment 3 bases; nucleotides outside the gene matches: 7.

The chain joins TRBV5-1 to TRBJ2-6, with no clear D. Looked up from germline, CDR1 is SGHRS and CDR2 is YFSETQ. CDR3 length equals 18 residues. Deletions cut 0 bases from V and 1 base from J, with 14 bases between. The CDR3: CASSLGRSFSSGANVLTF. The DNA for the CDR3 is TGCGCCAGCAGCTTGGGCAGGTCCTTCTCGTCTGGGGCCAACGTCCTGACTTTC.